Presented here are 7 T cell receptor beta chains from one specimen sequenced in a study of blood T cell repertoires in COVID-19. Profiling relied on immunoSEQ multiplex PCR, and the TCRdb table lists in-frame clones only, not all of them. Of 140,000 to 150,000 clones listed, roughly 84% are singletons. Sequenced material: peripheral blood. Every receptor here comes from a human donor in a cohort sampled during active COVID-19.

The J gene is TRBJ2-7, the V gene TRBV2; D is uncertain. The germline V gene encodes CDR1 SNHLY and CDR2 FYNNEI. V shed 4 bases and J shed 5 bases, with 6 bases lying between them. This CDR3 is 11 amino acids long. The CDR3 bases are TGTGCCAGCAGTGGCAACAACGAGCAGTACTTC. It translates to CASSGNNEQYF.

This clone was detected only a few times. This chain connects TRBV11-2 to TRBJ2-7; D not certain. V was cut by 5 bases and J by 0 bases, with 11 bases left in between. The CDR3 loop spans 14 amino acids. Germline CDR1 and CDR2: SGHAT and FQNNGV. DNA of the CDR3: TGTGCCAGCAGCAGCCTGGTGCGCTCCTACGAGCAGTACTTC. It specifies CASSSLVRSYEQYF.

The sample holds one count of this clone. This chain connects TRBV30 to TRBJ2-2, with 8 positions matching TRBD2. V was pared by 2 bases and J by 7 bases, with 6 bases of the junction left unmatched. From germline, CDR1 is GTSNPN and CDR2 SVGIG (reference sequence). The CDR3 spans 14 residues. This CDR3 reads CAWSFGLAGGELFF. DNA of the CDR3: TGTGCCTGGAGTTTCGGACTAGCCGGCGGGGAGCTGTTTTTT. The whole variable domain, remainder taken from reference TRBV30 and TRBJ2-2, is SQTIHQWPATLVQPVGSPLSLECTVEGTSNPNLYWYRQAAGRGLQLLFYSVGIGQISSEVPQNLSASRPQDRQFILSSKKLLLSDSGFYLCAWSFGLAGGELFFGEGSRLTVL.

The chain carries TRBV2 and TRBJ1-5; TRBD1 matches at 7 bases. The length of the CDR3 is 16 residues. Germline V gene data show CDR1 as SNHLY and CDR2 as FYNNEI. Trimming removed 2 bases from V and 2 bases from J; junction bases left unmatched: 6. This CDR3 reads CASSELQGPGNQPQHF. In nucleotides, the CDR3 is TGTGCCAGCAGTGAATTACAGGGGCCTGGCAATCAGCCCCAGCATTTT.

The J gene is TRBJ1-3, the V gene TRBV30, with 8 bases identical to TRBD1. V shed 4 bases and J 0 bases; nucleotides not matched to a gene: 5. Germline CDR1 reads GTSNPN; CDR2 reads SVGIG (reference sequence). The CDR3 runs 15 residues. The CDR3 here is CAWNQGASSGNTIYF. The CDR3 nucleotides are TGTGCCTGGAACCAGGGGGCGAGCTCTGGAAACACCATATATTTT.

CDR3 amino acids: CASSAGASTDTQYF. CDR3 nucleotide sequence: TGCGCCAGCAGCGCGGGGGCTAGCACAGATACGCAGTATTTT. This chain connects TRBV5-1 to TRBJ2-3; a weak D match, TRBD2 (7 bases). The CDR3 spans 14 residues. CDR1 SGHRS and CDR2 YFSETQ come from the germline V gene. The ends were cut back, 4 bases at V and 0 bases at J, with 9 bases in the middle.

The rearrangement joins TRBV5-1 to TRBJ2-3, with D unresolved. The CDR3 is made up of 12 amino acids. V lost 4 bases and J lost 2, with 5 bases in between. Per the germline V gene, CDR1 is SGHRS and CDR2 is YFSETQ. The CDR3 region is CASSLLTDTQYF. In DNA form, the CDR3 reads TGCGCCAGCAGCCTCCTCACAGATACGCAGTATTTT.